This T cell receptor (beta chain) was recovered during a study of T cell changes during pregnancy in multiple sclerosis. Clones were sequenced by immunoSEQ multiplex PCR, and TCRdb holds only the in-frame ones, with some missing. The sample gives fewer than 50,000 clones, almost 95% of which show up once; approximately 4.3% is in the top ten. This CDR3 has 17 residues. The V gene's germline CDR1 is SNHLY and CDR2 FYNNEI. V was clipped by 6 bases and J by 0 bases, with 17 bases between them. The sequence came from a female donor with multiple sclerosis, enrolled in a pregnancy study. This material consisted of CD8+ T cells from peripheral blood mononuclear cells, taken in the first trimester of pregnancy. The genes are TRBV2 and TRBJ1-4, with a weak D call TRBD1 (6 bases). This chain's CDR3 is CASSDWGQDSTNEKLFF. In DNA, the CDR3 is TGTGCCAGCAGCGATTGGGGACAAGACTCAACTAATGAAAAACTGTTTTTT.